This TCR beta chain was sequenced for a study of blood T cell repertoires in COVID-19. Study-level background: Italy, Spain and the United States were the sources of the convalescent and acute COVID-19 samples. PBMCs, B-cell-depleted T cells, or T cells were the source of the cDNA or gDNA that made up the material.

Looked up from germline, CDR1 is LGHDT and CDR2 is YNNKEL (reference sequence). The V end lost 0 bases, the J end lost 0 bases, and 6 bases lay between the germline ends. The CDR3 spans 15 residues. Per the study methods: The authors estimated nucleated cell counts from reference gene primer amplification. Profiled with immunoSEQ multiplex PCR; TCRdb holds only in-frame clones, not every one. V, J and clone size are those of that table, while D and trimming were read from the DNA. The sample shows 250,000 or so clones, approximately 80% of them seen only once. The gene calls are TRBV3-1 (or the pseudogene TRBV3-2) and TRBJ2-1, with no clear D. The sequence was collected from a man at least 80 years old with acute or convalescent COVID-19. Sequenced sample: peripheral blood. This chain's CDR3 is CASSQDVSSYNEQFF. CDR3 in DNA: TGTGCCAGCAGCCAAGACGTGAGCTCCTACAATGAGCAGTTCTTC.